The clone carrying this TCR beta chain was observed a handful of times. What it binds is not known. The data originate from a study of cytomegalovirus exposure and HLA in healthy donors. Study-wide results and limits: Reported performance of the classifier showed diagnosis of cytomegalovirus status with high specificity and sensitivity. Among TCR beta chains, those listed as cytomegalovirus-associated numbered some 160. Rarity marked most TCR sequences, yet some public TCRs occurred in many donors.

The method was immunoSEQ multiplex PCR; TCRdb's version includes in-frame clones alone and lacks a portion of them. The sample carries 90,000 to 150,000 clones, roughly 90% recorded once. Between the trimmed V and J ends, which lost 1 base and 4 bases, there was a span of 8 bases. The CDR3 contains 13 residues. Germline V gene lookup returns CDR1 MGHRA and CDR2 YSYEKL. The genes are TRBV4-1 and TRBJ2-7, with D hard to call. The TCR originated in a woman younger than 30 in good health and CMV-seropositive. The sequenced sample was PBMCs. CDR3 DNA: TGCGCCAGCAGCCAAGGAGGTGGGTACGAGCAGTACTTC. It translates to CASSQGGGYEQYF.